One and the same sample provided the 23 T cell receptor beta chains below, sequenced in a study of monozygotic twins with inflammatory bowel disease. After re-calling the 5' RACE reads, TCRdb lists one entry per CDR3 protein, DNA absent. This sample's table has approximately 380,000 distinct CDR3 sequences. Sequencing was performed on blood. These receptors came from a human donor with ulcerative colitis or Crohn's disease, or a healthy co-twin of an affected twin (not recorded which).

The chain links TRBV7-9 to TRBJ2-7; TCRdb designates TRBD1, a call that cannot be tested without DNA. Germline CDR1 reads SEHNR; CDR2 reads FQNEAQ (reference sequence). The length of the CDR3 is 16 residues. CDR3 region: CASSDTGGFSSYEQYF.

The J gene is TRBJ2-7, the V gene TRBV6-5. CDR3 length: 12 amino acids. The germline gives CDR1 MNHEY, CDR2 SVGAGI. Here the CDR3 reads CASSYSGHEQYF.

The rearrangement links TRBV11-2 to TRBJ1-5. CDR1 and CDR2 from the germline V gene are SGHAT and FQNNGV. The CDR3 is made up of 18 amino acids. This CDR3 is CASSLNRLRFDSNQPQHF.

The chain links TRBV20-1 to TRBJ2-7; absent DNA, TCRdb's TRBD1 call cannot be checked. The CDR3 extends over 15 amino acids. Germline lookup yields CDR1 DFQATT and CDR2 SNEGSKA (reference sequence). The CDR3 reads CSASPGTGNSYEQYF.

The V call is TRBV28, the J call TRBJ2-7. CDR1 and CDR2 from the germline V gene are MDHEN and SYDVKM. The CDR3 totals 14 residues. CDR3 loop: CASSLWAGPYEQYF.

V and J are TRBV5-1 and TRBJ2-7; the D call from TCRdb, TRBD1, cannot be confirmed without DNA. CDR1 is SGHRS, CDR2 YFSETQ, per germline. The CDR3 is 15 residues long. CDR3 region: CASSLNGTPEREQYF.

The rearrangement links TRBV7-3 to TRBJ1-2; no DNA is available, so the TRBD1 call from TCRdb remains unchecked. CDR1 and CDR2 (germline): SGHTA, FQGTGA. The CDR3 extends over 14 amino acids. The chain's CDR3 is CASSRDSTGHGYTF.

The CDR3 spells CASETGGEAPQETQYF. V usage is TRBV7-9 and J usage is TRBJ2-5; TCRdb's assignment of TRBD1 cannot be checked, as there is no DNA. This CDR3 contains 16 residues. Germline CDR1 and CDR2: SEHNR and FQNEAQ (reference sequence).

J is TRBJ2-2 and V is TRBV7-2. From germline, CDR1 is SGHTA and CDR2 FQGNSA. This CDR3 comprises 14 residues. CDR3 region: CASSSKIDAGELFF.

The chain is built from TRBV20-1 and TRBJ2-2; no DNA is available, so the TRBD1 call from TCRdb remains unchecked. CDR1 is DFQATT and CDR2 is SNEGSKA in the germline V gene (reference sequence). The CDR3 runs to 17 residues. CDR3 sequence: CSADPHGTGGTTGELFF.

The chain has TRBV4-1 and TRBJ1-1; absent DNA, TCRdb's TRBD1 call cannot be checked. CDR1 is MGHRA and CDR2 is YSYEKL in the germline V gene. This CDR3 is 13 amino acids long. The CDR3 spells CASSQESGGRAFF.

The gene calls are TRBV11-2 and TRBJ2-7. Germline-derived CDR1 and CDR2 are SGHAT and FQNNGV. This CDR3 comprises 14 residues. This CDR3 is CASSLQLASYEQYF. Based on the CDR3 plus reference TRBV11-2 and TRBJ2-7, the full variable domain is EAGVAQSPRYKIIEKRQSVAFWCNPISGHATLYWYQQILGQGPKLLIQFQNNGVVDDSQLPKDRFSAERLKGVDSTLKIQPAKLEDSAVYLCASSLQLASYEQYFGPGTRLTVT.

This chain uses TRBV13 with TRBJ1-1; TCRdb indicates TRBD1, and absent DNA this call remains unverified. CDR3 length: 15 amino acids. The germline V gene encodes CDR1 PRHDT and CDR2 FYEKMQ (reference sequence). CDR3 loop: CASSLAGLGNTEAFF.

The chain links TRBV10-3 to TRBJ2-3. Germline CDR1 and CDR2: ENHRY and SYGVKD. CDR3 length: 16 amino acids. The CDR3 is CAISDAVRRSADTQYF.

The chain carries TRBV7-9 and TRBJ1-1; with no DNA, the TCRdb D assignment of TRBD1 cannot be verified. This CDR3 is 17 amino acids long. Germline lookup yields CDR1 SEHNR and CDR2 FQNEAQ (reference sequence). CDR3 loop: CASSLTTQGRVNTEAFF.

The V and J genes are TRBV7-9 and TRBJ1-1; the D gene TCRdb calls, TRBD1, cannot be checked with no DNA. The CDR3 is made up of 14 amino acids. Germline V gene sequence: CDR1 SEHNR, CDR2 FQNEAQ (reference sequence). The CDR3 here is CASSRKTGGTEAFF.

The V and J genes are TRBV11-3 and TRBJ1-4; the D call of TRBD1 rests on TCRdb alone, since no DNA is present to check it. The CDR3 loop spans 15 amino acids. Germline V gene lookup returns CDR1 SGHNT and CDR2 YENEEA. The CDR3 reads CASRGTGTGSGKLFF.

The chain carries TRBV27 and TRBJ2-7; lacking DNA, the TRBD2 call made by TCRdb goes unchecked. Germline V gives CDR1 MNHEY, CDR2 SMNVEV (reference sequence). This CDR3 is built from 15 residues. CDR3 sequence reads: CASSTPGLVSREQYF.

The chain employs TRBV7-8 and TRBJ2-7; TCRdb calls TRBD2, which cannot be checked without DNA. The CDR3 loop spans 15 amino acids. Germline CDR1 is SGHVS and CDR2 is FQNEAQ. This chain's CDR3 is CASSNLLLAGYEQYF.

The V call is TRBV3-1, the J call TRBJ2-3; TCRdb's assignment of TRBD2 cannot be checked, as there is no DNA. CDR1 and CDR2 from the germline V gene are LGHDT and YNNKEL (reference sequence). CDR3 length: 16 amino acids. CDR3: CASSPGTQTSTDTQYF.

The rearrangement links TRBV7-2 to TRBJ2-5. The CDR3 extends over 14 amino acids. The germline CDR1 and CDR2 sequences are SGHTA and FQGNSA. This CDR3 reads CASSYAPVRETQYF.

CDR3 sequence reads: CASSPRLAGRQETQYF. This chain uses TRBV12-3 or TRBV12-4 with TRBJ2-5; as DNA is missing, the TRBD2 call by TCRdb cannot be tested. The CDR3 extends over 16 amino acids.

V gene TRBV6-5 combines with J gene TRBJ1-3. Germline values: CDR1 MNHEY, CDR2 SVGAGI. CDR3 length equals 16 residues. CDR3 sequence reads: CASSYLLRGSGNTIYF.